This section outlines one TCR beta chain sequence together with its context. The target antigen is unknown. The entry originates in a study of siplizumab effects on memory and regulatory T cells. General observations from the study: The diversity of naive T cells seemed greater than that of memory cells, and their alloresponse contribution seemed major. Siplizumab significantly reduced alloreactive sequences traceable to unstimulated CD4+ memory cells.

Produced via immunoSEQ multiplex PCR; TCRdb's table is partial and in-frame only. The sample contains 60,000 to 65,000 clones, 70% to 80% of which appear only once. This CDR3 has 15 amino acids. V dropped 0 bases and J dropped 5 bases, with 13 bases sitting between them. The germline V gene encodes CDR1 MDHEN and CDR2 SYDVKM. Material: memory CD4+ T cells sorted from blood. The TCR comes from a human donor in good health. This rearrangement joins TRBV28 to TRBJ1-1, with D perhaps TRBD1 (5 bases). CDR3 coding DNA: TGTGCCAGCAGTTTATGGGCTCCTAGGGGTACTGAAGCTTTCTTT. Residues: CASSLWAPRGTEAFF.